Following are 27 T cell receptor beta chains from one sample sequenced in a study of blood T cells in healthy people across ages (dated by TCRdb to 2014 to 2015). Library generation was performed with 5' RACE. The data were produced on an Illumina HiSeq 2500. A second PCR of roughly 6 to 11 cycles was run with a J-beta primer mix and a sample-barcoded 5' primer. The public reads were quality trimmed at Q25 with fastp and then assembled into clones with MiXCR by TCRdb, keeping productive beta chains. All rows with the same CDR3 protein become a single entry with the most common DNA and genes. This sample gives roughly 410,000 distinct CDR3 sequences in total; 52% of them show up just once. The top ten constitute 51% of the sample. Sequencing was done on a sample of blood. These receptors were taken from a man between 60 and 75 years old in good health.

This clonotype was seen a single time. The V call is TRBV9, the J call TRBJ1-2; D is ambiguous. The germline V and J ends were trimmed by 7 bases and 3 bases, with 19 bases remaining between them. Germline loops: CDR1 SGDLS, CDR2 YYNGEE. The CDR3 is made up of 15 amino acids. This CDR3 is CASGSLGHGDYGYTF. The CDR3, as DNA: TGTGCCAGCGGCTCCCTGGGCCATGGGGACTATGGCTACACCTTC.

The rearrangement uses TRBV3-1 and TRBJ1-2; D is undetermined. V was clipped by 4 bases and J by 8 bases, with 11 bases between them. Germline CDR1 LGHDT, CDR2 YNNKEL (reference sequence). The CDR3 has 12 amino acids. CDR3 residues: CASSPAGRGYTF. Here the CDR3 DNA reads TGTGCCAGCAGCCCAGCTGGGAGGGGCTACACCTTC.

V usage is TRBV7-3 and J usage is TRBJ2-3; D uncertain. The CDR3 sequence is 13 residues long. Trimming stripped 4 bases from V and 4 bases from J, with 9 bases between. Looked up from germline, CDR1 is SGHTA and CDR2 is FQGTGA. The CDR3 nucleotides read TGTGCCAGCAGCTCCCGGGCAGCAGATACGCAGTATTTT. It codes for CASSSRAADTQYF.

The chain is built from TRBV3-1 and TRBJ2-3; no firm D call. V was clipped by 0 bases and J by 5 bases, with 12 bases between them. Germline loops: CDR1 LGHDT, CDR2 YNNKEL (reference sequence). This CDR3 spans 15 amino acids. CDR3 DNA sequence: TGTGCCAGCAGCCAAGATAGGGTGATGGGAGATACGCAGTATTTT. Translating gives CASSQDRVMGDTQYF.

This sequence joins TRBV20-1 and TRBJ2-3; D may be TRBD2 (5 bases). Per the germline V gene, CDR1 is DFQATT and CDR2 is SNEGSKA (reference sequence). The germline V and J ends were trimmed by 6 bases and 2 bases, with 9 bases remaining between them. CDR3 size: 12 residues. The CDR3 bases are TGCAGTGCCCCGGACTTCACAGATACGCAGTATTTT. It specifies CSAPDFTDTQYF.

The chain combines TRBV21-1 with TRBJ2-5; the table's D call, TRBD2, has no DNA check behind it. TRBV21-1 constitutes a pseudogene. The CDR3 runs to 16 residues. The CDR3: CASSKEREGSFETQYF. The CDR3 DNA is TGTGCCAGCAGCAAAGAGCGGGAGGGGTCGTTTGAGACCCAGTACTTC.

This clonotype occurred a few times. The chain is built from TRBV6-2 or TRBV6-3 and TRBJ2-5; 7 bases agree with TRBD2. With V trimmed by 2 bases and J by 11 bases, 8 bases remained unmatched. CDR3 length equals 13 residues. Germline-derived CDR1 and CDR2 are MNHEY and SVGEGT. The CDR3 sequence: CASSYKVEGGQYF. DNA of the CDR3: TGTGCCAGCAGTTACAAGGTGGAGGGAGGGCAGTACTTC.

The table lists this clonotype with a count of one. The chain couples TRBV6-6 to TRBJ2-4, with D possibly matching TRBD2 (6 bases). The end of the DNA fits TRBJ2-7 better, so the J call may be wrong. The CDR3 totals 14 residues. CDR1 MNHNY and CDR2 SVGAGI come from the germline V gene (reference sequence). CDR3 sequence reads: CASTSLARESEQYF. CDR3 DNA: TGTGCCAGCACCTCACTAGCAAGGGAATCCGAGCAGTACTTC.

Remarks on this clonotype: Since a much larger clone is just one base distant, this may be a read error. V gene TRBV5-1 combines with J gene TRBJ1-2; possibly TRBD1 for D (6 bases). The CDR3 covers 13 residues. The germline gives CDR1 SGHRS, CDR2 YFSETQ. The CDR3: CAGSFGQTYGYTF. Here the CDR3 DNA reads TGCGCCGGCAGCTTCGGACAGACCTATGGCTACACCTTC.

The chain has TRBV6-6 and TRBJ2-5, with 14 bases fitting TRBD2. Germline-derived CDR1 and CDR2 are MNHNY and SVGAGI (reference sequence). V lost 3 bases, J lost 5 bases, and 5 bases stayed unmatched. CDR3 length: 16 residues. The CDR3 DNA is TGTGCCAGCAGTTATGGACTAGCGGGGGGCGGTGAGACCCAGTACTTC. As protein: CASSYGLAGGGETQYF.

This clonotype was seen only a few times. The J gene is TRBJ2-7, the V gene TRBV20-1, with D tentatively TRBD1 (6 bases). CDR3 length: 15 amino acids. Germline CDR1 is DFQATT and CDR2 is SNEGSKA (reference sequence). V was cut by 1 base and J by 2 bases, with 15 bases left in between. The CDR3 here is CSARGVDRTTYEQYF. CDR3 in DNA: TGCAGTGCTAGAGGGGTCGACAGGACAACCTACGAGCAGTACTTC.

This clonotype has a count of ten or more. The junction does not match germline at one end; this may be a read error. The chain has TRBV4-2 and TRBJ2-3, with no clear D. Looked up from germline, CDR1 is LGHNA and CDR2 is YNFKEQ. The CDR3 is 16 residues long. The CDR3 nucleotides read TGCGCCAGCAGCCAACAACTGGCCTCTAGCACAGATACGCAGTATTTT. Its translation: CASSQQLASSTDTQYF.

The rearrangement joins TRBV20-1 to TRBJ2-3; D is unresolved. The CDR3 has 12 amino acids. V dropped 3 bases and J dropped 3 bases, with 7 bases sitting between them. Germline V gene data show CDR1 as DFQATT and CDR2 as SNEGSKA (reference sequence). CDR3 amino acids: CSARGMTDTQYF. The CDR3, as DNA: TGCAGTGCTAGGGGCATGACAGATACGCAGTATTTT.

At least ten counts were recorded for this clonotype. This chain uses TRBV25-1 with TRBJ1-2; no clear D. Trimming took off 6 bases at V and 3 bases at J, with 11 bases between the two ends. Germline-derived CDR1 and CDR2 are MGHDK and SYGVNS. There are 13 residues in the CDR3. CDR3 protein: CASSQDFDYGYTF. CDR3 in DNA: TGTGCCAGCAGCCAGGATTTTGACTATGGCTACACCTTC.

The sample holds a few counts of this clonotype. This rearrangement joins TRBV7-3 to TRBJ2-1; D uncertain. Germline V CDR1 and CDR2: SGHTA, FQGTGA. CDR3 length equals 13 residues. With 3 bases removed from V and 9 bases from J, the gap between germline ends came to 12 bases. For the CDR3, the DNA is TGTGCCAGCAGCTTGACCGCGGTCACTGAGCAGTTCTTC. Protein sequence: CASSLTAVTEQFF. Full variable domain (missing parts from reference TRBV7-3 and TRBJ2-1): GAGVSQTPSNKVTEKGKYVELRCDPISGHTALYWYRQSLGQGPEFLIYFQGTGAADDSGLPNDRFFAVRPEGSVSTLKIQRTERGDSAVYLCASSLTAVTEQFFGPGTRLTVL.

The CDR3 region is CASSVSRDTEAFF. DNA of the CDR3: TGCGCCAGCAGTGTTTCCAGGGACACTGAAGCTTTCTTT. The chain couples TRBV10-1 to TRBJ1-1, with D maybe TRBD1 (5 bases). The germline CDR1 and CDR2 sequences are WNHNN and SYGVQD (reference sequence). The germline V and J ends were trimmed by 4 bases and 3 bases, with 9 bases remaining between them. The CDR3 is 13 amino acids.

This chain joins TRBV7-2 and TRBJ2-1; tentatively, D is TRBD2 (6 bases). Trimming shortened V by 5 bases and J by 8 bases, and 13 bases separated the two germline ends. The length of the CDR3 is 13 residues. The germline V gene has CDR1 SGHTA and CDR2 FQGNSA. CDR3 residues: CASSQRRVYEQFF. The CDR3 nucleotides are TGTGCCAGCAGCCAACGGAGGGTCTATGAGCAGTTCTTC. Using reference TRBV7-2 and TRBJ2-1 for the parts outside the CDR3, the full variable domain is GAGVSQSPSNKVTEKGKDVELRCDPISGHTALYWYRQSLGQGLEFLIYFQGNSAPDKSGLPSDRFSAERTGGSVSTLTIQRTQQEDSAVYLCASSQRRVYEQFFGPGTRLTVL.

The chain is built from TRBV20-1 and TRBJ2-1; 14 nucleotides line up with TRBD2. CDR1 is DFQATT and CDR2 is SNEGSKA in the germline V gene (reference sequence). The CDR3 totals 21 residues. The J segment lost 6 bases and the V segment lost 2 bases, leaving 21 bases of the junction unmatched. CDR3 nucleotides: TGCAGTGCTAGACCAATCCGGAGGACTAGCGGGGGGCCCCACCCTCTCAATGAGCAGTTCTTC. Its protein is CSARPIRRTSGGPHPLNEQFF.

As concerns this clonotype: This may be a read error: a much more frequent sequence differs by one nucleotide. The V call is TRBV30, the J call TRBJ2-3; 7 bases fit TRBD2. Germline V lookup: CDR1 GTSNPN, CDR2 SVGIG (reference sequence). V lost 1 base, J lost 0 bases, and 4 bases stayed unmatched. The CDR3 is 15 amino acids. The CDR3 sequence is CAWSGGGTSTDTQYF. CDR3 sequence (DNA): TGTGCCTGGAGTGGGGGAGGGACTAGCACAGATACGCAGTATTTT.

The chain joins TRBV18 to TRBJ1-2, with 9 nucleotides matching TRBD1. From germline, CDR1 is KGHSH and CDR2 LQKENI. The V segment lost 4 bases and the J segment 3 bases; nucleotides outside the gene matches: 6. The CDR3 is 15 residues long. The CDR3, as DNA: TGTGCCAGCTCACAGCCGGGACAGGGAGACTATGGCTACACCTTC. Translated, it gives CASSQPGQGDYGYTF. The full variable domain, rest sourced from reference TRBV18 and TRBJ1-2, is NAGVMQNPRHLVRRRGQEARLRCSPMKGHSHVYWYRQLPEEGLKFMVYLQKENIIDESGMPKERFSAEFPKEGPSILRIQQVVRGDSAAYFCASSQPGQGDYGYTFGSGTRLTVV.

The chain is built from TRBV4-2 and TRBJ1-2; 9 nucleotides line up with TRBD1. The ends lost 0 bases at V and 5 bases at J; junction bases unmatched: 7. This CDR3 has 16 residues. Germline V gives CDR1 LGHNA, CDR2 YNFKEQ. CDR3 protein: CASSQDSGTGTYGYTF. In DNA, the CDR3 is TGTGCCAGCAGCCAAGATTCCGGGACAGGGACATATGGCTACACCTTC.

This clonotype was recorded a few times. J is TRBJ2-5 and V is TRBV11-2, with D perhaps given as TRBD1 or TRBD2 (6 bases each). V lost 5 bases and J 2 bases, leaving 12 bases between the germline ends. Germline V CDR1 and CDR2: SGHAT, FQNNGV. This CDR3 has 14 amino acids. As DNA, the CDR3 is TGTGCCAGCAGCCCGGGGGCGCCGCAAGAGACCCAGTACTTC. Translation gives CASSPGAPQETQYF. Combining the CDR3 with reference TRBV11-2 and TRBJ2-5 gives the whole variable domain EAGVAQSPRYKIIEKRQSVAFWCNPISGHATLYWYQQILGQGPKLLIQFQNNGVVDDSQLPKDRFSAERLKGVDSTLKIQPAKLEDSAVYLCASSPGAPQETQYFGPGTRLLVL.

This clonotype appeared a single time. At one end the junction does not follow the germline gene, possibly because of a read error. The chain carries TRBV27 and TRBJ1-2; D unclear. This CDR3 is built from 14 residues. Germline CDR1 reads MNHEY; CDR2 reads SMNVEV (reference sequence). CDR3 amino acids: CASSLSRTDYGYAF. The CDR3 DNA is TGTGCCAGCAGTTTAAGCCGTACTGACTATGGCTACGCCTTC.

The chain has TRBV29-1 and TRBJ1-1; D unresolved. The germline gives CDR1 SQVTM, CDR2 ANQGSEA. Trimming took off 3 bases at V and 0 bases at J, with 11 bases between the two ends. The CDR3 runs to 14 residues. This CDR3 is CSVDRAGVNTEAFF. In nucleotides, the CDR3 is TGCAGCGTTGATCGGGCGGGAGTGAACACTGAAGCTTTCTTT.

The gene calls are TRBV6-5 and TRBJ2-4; 8 bases align to TRBD1. Germline V lookup: CDR1 MNHEY, CDR2 SVGAGI. The V segment lost 5 bases and the J segment 7 bases; nucleotides outside the gene matches: 10. The CDR3 runs to 15 residues. CDR3 bases: TGTGCCAGCAGTGCCTCGGACAGGGCGCTTAACATTCAGTACTTC. This translates into CASSASDRALNIQYF.

J is TRBJ2-7 and V is TRBV29-1; 8 positions match TRBD1. The CDR3 extends over 12 amino acids. J lost 4 bases, V lost 5 bases, and 4 bases had no gene match. CDR1 SQVTM and CDR2 ANQGSEA come from the germline V gene. CDR3 residues: CSVYQGAYEQYF. The CDR3 bases are TGCAGCGTTTATCAGGGGGCATACGAGCAGTACTTC.

The sample holds one count of this clonotype. This chain uses TRBV6-5 with TRBJ2-4; 7 bases agree with TRBD2. V lost 0 bases, J lost 9 bases, and 8 bases stayed unmatched. The length of the CDR3 is 15 residues. Germline CDR1 MNHEY, CDR2 SVGAGI. The CDR3 spells CASSYSGTMEGIQYF. The CDR3 nucleotides are TGTGCCAGCAGTTACTCTGGGACTATGGAGGGCATTCAGTACTTC.